The TCR beta chain under discussion was sequenced for a study of shared clonotypes between healthy human individuals. A deep-level run was used for the assay. The protocol was immunoSEQ multiplex PCR, while the TCRdb copy is restricted to in-frame clones and leaves out a portion. Among approximately 1.5 million clones listed, around 98.5% were seen once. The CDR3 is 15 amino acids. V was clipped by 1 base and J by 1 base, with 11 bases between them. Germline V CDR1 and CDR2: MNHNY, SVGAGI (reference sequence). This chain uses TRBV6-6 with TRBJ2-7, with D possibly matching TRBD1 (5 bases). Sequencing used naive CD4+ T cells sorted from blood. Regarding subset: CD45RA+ positively selected. The source is a man aged 25 to 45 in good health. DNA of the CDR3: TGTGCCAGCAGTTACTACAGCCAGGGATCCTACGAGCAGTACTTC. This translates into CASSYYSQGSYEQYF.